The 6 T cell receptor beta chains given below trace back to one sample, sequenced in a study of blood T cells in healthy people across ages. A J-beta primer mix and a sample-barcoded 5' primer were used in a second PCR of roughly 6 to 12 cycles. TCRdb reanalysed the 5' RACE reads using MiXCR and keeps one entry per CDR3 protein. The table includes about 1.8 million distinct CDR3 sequences, approximately 50% detected once. Sequences were obtained from blood. The receptor set was obtained from a woman aged 40 to 49 in good health.

The chain combines TRBV6-5 with TRBJ1-4; D is uncertain. Germline V CDR1 and CDR2: MNHEY, SVGAGI. The V end lost 0 bases, the J end lost 4 bases, and 12 bases lay between the germline ends. The CDR3 loop spans 16 amino acids. In DNA form, the CDR3 reads TGTGCCAGCAGTTACTCCCGGTGGCGGATTAATGAAAAACTGTTTTTT. Protein product: CASSYSRWRINEKLFF.

V gene TRBV3-1 combines with J gene TRBJ2-1, with 9 bases fitting TRBD2. There are 14 residues in the CDR3. V lost 0 bases and J lost 13; bases outside the gene matches: 7. Germline CDR1 and CDR2: LGHDT and YNNKEL (reference sequence). CDR3 sequence: CASSQDRPSGDQFF. The CDR3 region has the DNA TGTGCCAGCAGCCAAGATCGGCCTAGCGGGGATCAGTTCTTC.

Only a few counts were recorded for this clonotype. The rearrangement links TRBV10-3 to TRBJ2-3; a weak D match, TRBD2 (5 bases). CDR1 is ENHRY, CDR2 SYGVKD, per germline. CDR3 size: 14 residues. Trimming took 10 bases from V and 0 from J, leaving 14 bases between them. CDR3 in DNA: TGTGCCACTGCCGCGGGTGATAGCACAGATACGCAGTATTTT. Translation: CATAAGDSTDTQYF.

This clonotype was detected only a few times. This chain joins TRBV29-1 and TRBJ2-7, with 10 bases fitting TRBD2. This CDR3 spans 14 amino acids. Per germline, CDR1 SQVTM and CDR2 ANQGSEA. V lost 4 bases to trimming and J lost 0 bases; unmatched junction nucleotides: 3. CDR3 in amino acids: CSVARLAGSYEQYF. The CDR3 DNA reads TGCAGCGTTGCAAGACTAGCGGGCTCCTACGAGCAGTACTTC.

V and J are TRBV7-2 and TRBJ2-5; 7 positions match TRBD1. J was trimmed by 11 bases and V by 5 bases; bases with no gene match: 17. The CDR3 runs to 15 residues. From germline, CDR1 is SGHTA and CDR2 FQGNSA. CDR3 nucleotide sequence: TGTGCCAGCAGCCCGAATGACAGGGAACACAATGAGCAGTACTTC. Residues: CASSPNDREHNEQYF.

The chain couples TRBV12-3 or TRBV12-4 to TRBJ2-1; 8 bases align to TRBD2. The CDR3 sequence is 14 residues long. The trim removed 7 bases at V and 8 bases at J, leaving 10 bases unmatched. The CDR3 sequence is CASMQVAGWHEQFF. CDR3 DNA sequence: TGTGCCAGCATGCAGGTAGCGGGGTGGCATGAGCAGTTCTTC.